The rows below give T cell receptor beta chains drawn from one sample of a study of T cell responses to AZD1222 COVID-19 vaccine. Generated by immunoSEQ multiplex PCR, the TCRdb table keeps only in-frame clones and is missing some. The sample carries 94,000 or so clones, about 88% recorded once. The material sequenced was peripheral blood, taken on day 0 of AZD1222 vaccination. These TCRs come from an adult in good health. Both conserved end residues are part of each CDR3.

cdr3_length	v_call	j_call	cdr3_aa
14	TRBV28	TRBJ2-3	CASSASGVPDTQYF
17	TRBV4-2	TRBJ1-2	CASSQDLRGSHNYGYTF
16	TRBV3-1/TRBV3-2	TRBJ2-6	CASSPMPGAGANVLTF
16	TRBV5-1	TRBJ1-4	CASSLSGPGGNEKLFF
15	TRBV3-1/TRBV3-2	TRBJ1-1	CASSQGSRRNTEAFF
15	TRBV27	TRBJ1-1	CASSFQGQGNTEAFF
16	TRBV3-1/TRBV3-2	TRBJ2-2	CASSQVLGSNTGELFF
14	TRBV7-8	TRBJ2-2	CASSRDRDTGELFF
14	TRBV6-6	TRBJ1-5	CASGQSNSNQPQHF
17	TRBV18	TRBJ2-2	CASSPPFAGVMTGELFF
12	TRBV19	TRBJ1-1	CASRWGRTEAFF
16	TRBV27	TRBJ2-7	CASSPSVGDRAYEQYF
16	TRBV6-2/TRBV6-3	TRBJ1-1	CASSYPPPGVVTEAFF
15	TRBV6-2/TRBV6-3	TRBJ2-1	CASSYRPTRGDEQFF
13	TRBV12-3/TRBV12-4	TRBJ1-5	CASSLHSNQPQHF
15	TRBV10-3	TRBJ2-1	CAISESVEGANEQFF